This TCR beta chain originates from a study of technical replicates of blood from a few donors. The data were produced by immunoSEQ multiplex PCR, yet TCRdb's version contains in-frame clones alone and is incomplete. This table holds tens of thousands of clones, roughly nine tenths found once. There are 19 residues in the CDR3. V shed 3 bases and J shed 0 bases, with 23 bases lying between them. The germline gives CDR1 SGHVS, CDR2 FQNEAQ. This TCR was recovered from a human donor in good health. Sequences were obtained from T cells isolated from PBMCs. This chain links TRBV7-8 with TRBJ1-2; D possibly corresponds to TRBD1 (6 bases). CDR3 residues: CASSFLTDRWSEANYGYTF. CDR3 in DNA: TGTGCCAGCAGCTTTCTTACGGACAGATGGTCGGAGGCTAACTATGGCTACACCTTC.